The 23 T cell receptor beta chains reported below all come from one sample, sequenced in a study of T cell responses to AZD1222 COVID-19 vaccine. Profiled with immunoSEQ multiplex PCR; TCRdb holds only in-frame clones, not every one. Here the sample spans 100,000 to 120,000 clones, approximately 94% being singletons. This specimen was peripheral blood, taken 28 days after the second AZD1222 dose. All receptors come from an adult who received the AZD1222 COVID-19 vaccine.

The V gene is TRBV29-1, the J gene TRBJ1-1; TRBD1 matches at 7 bases. This CDR3 is 12 amino acids long. The V gene end was trimmed by 5 bases and the J gene end by 10 bases; junction bases not matched to a gene: 10. Germline loops: CDR1 SQVTM, CDR2 ANQGSEA. The CDR3 bases are TGCAGCGTTATAACAGGGGAGTTTGCAGCTTTCTTT. Translating it yields CSVITGEFAAFF.

The rearrangement links TRBV4-1 to TRBJ1-1, with 7 nucleotides matching TRBD1. The germline CDR1 and CDR2 sequences are MGHRA and YSYEKL. The CDR3 spans 19 residues. V lost 1 base and J lost 2; bases outside the gene matches: 16. In DNA, the CDR3 is TGCGCCAGCAGCCAAGTCATGCCGATTCCGGGACAGATAAACACTGAAGCTTTCTTT. It specifies CASSQVMPIPGQINTEAFF.

The chain uses TRBV5-1 and TRBJ2-3, with a possible D match to TRBD2 (5 bases). The CDR3 spans 15 residues. The V gene's germline CDR1 is SGHRS and CDR2 YFSETQ. V was clipped by 2 bases and J by 5 bases, with 15 bases between them. Here the CDR3 reads CASSLYGEPGDTQYF. For the CDR3, the DNA is TGCGCCAGCAGCTTATACGGGGAGCCCGGAGATACGCAGTATTTT.

CDR3 sequence: CASSLQGVGEQYF. CDR3 DNA sequence: TGTGCCAGTAGTCTACAGGGGGTGGGAGAGCAGTACTTC. This chain links TRBV19 with TRBJ2-7, with TRBD1 matching 8 bases. Germline V lookup: CDR1 LNHDA, CDR2 SQIVND (reference sequence). V was pared by 5 bases and J by 7 bases, with 7 bases of the junction left unmatched. The CDR3 runs to 13 residues.

In this sample, this clone turned up a few times. The chain combines TRBV10-3 with TRBJ2-1; the match to TRBD1 covers 10 bases. This CDR3 is 15 amino acids long. V lost 0 bases to trimming and J lost 6 bases; unmatched junction nucleotides: 2. Germline loops: CDR1 ENHRY, CDR2 SYGVKD. CDR3 in amino acids: CAISESRTGGNEQFF. CDR3 nucleotide sequence: TGTGCCATCAGTGAGTCGAGGACAGGGGGCAATGAGCAGTTCTTC.

The gene calls are TRBV4-2 and TRBJ1-6, with a tentative D call TRBD1 (6 bases). V lost 7 bases, J lost 8 bases, and 12 bases lay in between. The germline V gene encodes CDR1 LGHNA and CDR2 YNFKEQ. The CDR3 sequence is 13 residues long. For the CDR3, the DNA is TGTGCCAGCAAAAACAGGGTGGATTCACCCCTCCACTTT. Amino acid sequence: CASKNRVDSPLHF.

The chain carries TRBV20-1 and TRBJ2-1, with D unclear. Trimming removed 6 bases from V and 8 bases from J, with 11 bases in between. The CDR3 has 11 amino acids. The germline V gene has CDR1 DFQATT and CDR2 SNEGSKA (reference sequence). In nucleotides, the CDR3 is TGCAGTGCCCTATTTGGTGATGAGCAGTTCTTC. As protein: CSALFGDEQFF.

This clone showed up just once. J is TRBJ1-6 and V is TRBV27; the D gene is possibly TRBD1 (6 bases). CDR1 is MNHEY and CDR2 is SMNVEV in the germline V gene (reference sequence). Trimming removed 5 bases from V and 10 bases from J, with 15 bases in between. The CDR3 runs to 14 residues. The CDR3 DNA reads as TGTGCCAGCAGTACTACAGGGAATCAGTCACCCCTCCACTTT. Amino acid sequence: CASSTTGNQSPLHF.

This clone showed up just once. V is TRBV27 and J is TRBJ1-1; D gene unclear. CDR3 size: 15 residues. V was trimmed by 5 bases and J by 8 bases, leaving 21 bases between them. Germline CDR1 MNHEY, CDR2 SMNVEV (reference sequence). The CDR3 loop is CASSPGVGIYDEAFF. The DNA of the CDR3 is TGTGCCAGCAGTCCGGGTGTGGGGATTTATGACGAAGCTTTCTTT.

The V gene is TRBV5-6, the J gene TRBJ1-2; 7 bases fit TRBD1. The CDR3 covers 15 residues. The germline V gene encodes CDR1 SGHDT and CDR2 YYEEEE. The J segment lost 3 bases and the V segment lost 4 bases, leaving 9 bases of the junction unmatched. The CDR3 spells CASSPRDRRDYGYTF. In DNA, the CDR3 is TGTGCCAGCAGCCCAAGGGACAGACGAGACTATGGCTACACCTTC.

V is TRBV4-2 and J is TRBJ1-4; perhaps TRBD1 as D (5 bases). With 1 base removed from V and 8 bases from J, the gap between germline ends came to 14 bases. Looked up from germline, CDR1 is LGHNA and CDR2 is YNFKEQ. The CDR3 loop spans 15 amino acids. In nucleotides, the CDR3 is TGTGCCAGCAGCCAAGGGATTCAGGGAGCGGAAAAACTGTTTTTT. It translates to CASSQGIQGAEKLFF.

This chain uses TRBV3-1 (or the pseudogene TRBV3-2) with TRBJ1-1, with 9 bases that match TRBD1. Looked up from germline, CDR1 is LGHDT and CDR2 is YNNKEL (reference sequence). This CDR3 is 14 amino acids long. Losses at the gene ends were 0 bases for V and 8 bases for J; bases not matched to a gene: 4. As DNA, the CDR3 is TGTGCCAGCAGCCAAGACTACGGACAGGGGGAAGCTTTCTTT. This gives the protein CASSQDYGQGEAFF.

The CDR3 coding sequence is TGTGCCAGCAGCTTAGCGTTTGGACAGGGTGTCGGCTACACCTTC. This sequence encodes CASSLAFGQGVGYTF. J is TRBJ1-2 and V is TRBV7-9; TRBD1 matches at 8 bases. Germline values: CDR1 SEHNR, CDR2 FQNEAQ (reference sequence). The J segment lost 8 bases and the V segment lost 0 bases, leaving 8 bases of the junction unmatched. This CDR3 has 15 residues.

This clone showed up just once. This chain connects TRBV7-8 to TRBJ1-3, with 8 positions matching TRBD1. Germline V gene lookup returns CDR1 SGHVS and CDR2 FQNEAQ. This CDR3 comprises 14 residues. The junction had 2 bases not matched to a gene; V was cut back by 5 bases and J by 2 bases. CDR3: CASSRQGTGNTIYF. DNA of the CDR3: TGTGCCAGCAGCCGACAGGGGACTGGAAACACCATATATTTT.

This clone has a single count. This sequence joins TRBV6-6 and TRBJ2-1; tentatively, D is TRBD1 or TRBD2 (5 bases each). CDR1 and CDR2 from the germline V gene are MNHNY and SVGAGI (reference sequence). Between the trimmed V and J ends, which lost 5 bases and 0 bases, there was a span of 17 bases. This CDR3 has 17 amino acids. The CDR3 is CASSRLGVLGSYNEQFF. As DNA, the CDR3 is TGTGCCAGCAGTCGCCTGGGGGTCCTGGGCTCCTACAATGAGCAGTTCTTC.

The chain couples TRBV25-1 to TRBJ2-7; D is possibly TRBD2 (5 bases). Trimming shortened V by 5 bases and J by 9 bases, and 11 bases separated the two germline ends. The CDR3 runs 11 residues. Per the germline V gene, CDR1 is MGHDK and CDR2 is SYGVNS. The CDR3 loop is CASSLNGGQYF. The CDR3 bases are TGTGCCAGCAGTTTAAACGGAGGGCAGTACTTC.

The J gene is TRBJ1-1, the V gene TRBV6-5, with D unresolved. This CDR3 has 11 residues. The V end was cut by 2 bases, the J end by 11 bases, with 9 bases between. CDR1 and CDR2 from the germline V gene are MNHEY and SVGAGI. In DNA, the CDR3 is TGTGCCAGCAGTTACCTGCAAGAGGCTTTCTTT. Translation: CASSYLQEAFF.

Note on this clone: One end of the junction varies from germline; a read error may be responsible. The rearrangement joins TRBV5-8 to TRBJ2-3; D is perhaps TRBD2 (5 bases). Germline-derived CDR1 and CDR2 are SGHTS and YDEGEE. The length of the CDR3 is 14 residues. In DNA, the CDR3 is TGTGCCAGCAGATTGGACTCGAGCACAGATACGCAGTATTTT. Protein: CASRLDSSTDTQYF.

DNA for the CDR3: TGTGCCAGCAGCCCCGGGGGGCGGGGGCCCTACGAGCAGTACTTC. Translating gives CASSPGGRGPYEQYF. J is TRBJ2-7 and V is TRBV7-2, with D perhaps TRBD2 (7 bases). The V and J ends lost 5 bases and 2 bases respectively, with 16 bases between them. Looked up from germline, CDR1 is SGHTA and CDR2 is FQGNSA. The CDR3 totals 15 residues.

The chain uses TRBV28 and TRBJ1-5; TRBD1 is a possible D gene (5 bases). CDR3 size: 16 residues. With 6 bases removed from V and 0 bases from J, the gap between germline ends came to 15 bases. The germline CDR1 and CDR2 sequences are MDHEN and SYDVKM. CDR3 residues: CASRPAGGRSNQPQHF. CDR3 DNA sequence: TGTGCCAGCAGACCCGCTGGGGGACGTAGCAATCAGCCCCAGCATTTT.

The chain links TRBV7-9 to TRBJ1-2; no reliable D call. The CDR3 has 12 amino acids. Germline V gene sequence: CDR1 SEHNR, CDR2 FQNEAQ (reference sequence). V lost 5 bases to trimming and J lost 8 bases, with 12 bases between them. The DNA for the CDR3 is TGTGCCAGCAGCCCCCGCGACGGGGGCTACACCTTC. It translates to CASSPRDGGYTF.

This chain links TRBV14 with TRBJ1-6; D call uncertain. The CDR3 has 17 amino acids. Between the trimmed V and J ends, which lost 2 bases and 0 bases, there was a span of 11 bases. The V gene's germline CDR1 is SGHDN and CDR2 FVKESK. The CDR3 bases are TGTGCCAGCAGCCAAAGTCCATATGGCTCCTATAATTCACCCCTCCACTTT. It specifies CASSQSPYGSYNSPLHF. Full variable domain (rest looked up from reference TRBV14 and TRBJ1-6): EAGVTQFPSHSVIEKGQTVTLRCDPISGHDNLYWYRRVMGKEIKFLLHFVKESKQDESGMPNNRFLAERTGGTYSTLKVQPAELEDSGVYFCASSQSPYGSYNSPLHFGNGTRLTVT.

The rearrangement joins TRBV9 to TRBJ1-2, with TRBD1 matching 7 bases. CDR3 length: 14 amino acids. Germline CDR1 and CDR2: SGDLS and YYNGEE. J lost 2 bases, V lost 0 bases, and 1 base had no gene match. The CDR3 sequence: CASSVADRNYGYTF. The CDR3, as DNA: TGTGCCAGCAGCGTAGCGGACAGGAACTATGGCTACACCTTC. The complete variable domain, with remaining parts taken from reference TRBV9 and TRBJ1-2, reads DSGVTQTPKHLITATGQRVTLRCSPRSGDLSVYWYQQSLDQGLQFLIQYYNGEERAKGNILERFSAQQFPDLHSELNLSSLELGDSALYFCASSVADRNYGYTFGSGTRLTVV.